The rows below give T cell receptor beta chains drawn from one sample of a study of shared clonotypes between healthy human individuals. Using immunoSEQ multiplex PCR, the repertoire was profiled, and TCRdb retains in-frame clones only, with some absent. The sample lists 2 million to 2.5 million clones, approximately 94% occurring once. The sequenced material came from naive CD8+ T cells from PBMCs. The receptor set was obtained from a man between 18 and 29 years old in good health. Some clones in this sample may be carry-over from other donors' samples. The CDR3 runs from the conserved cysteine through the conserved F or W. A D gene is named only where the DNA matches it firmly. Clone size is shown for a subset of rows, as once, few, many or a class of expanded clone.

.,.,TRBJ2-3,TRBV27,CASSPGVSDTQYF,TGTGCCAGCAGTCCCGGGGTTTCAGATACGCAGTATTTT
.,.,TRBJ1-1,TRBV5-6,CASNLQHNTEAFF,TGTGCCAGCAACTTACAACATAACACTGAAGCTTTCTTT
TRBD2,.,TRBJ2-1,TRBV5-1,CASRLAESSYNEQFF,TGCGCCAGCAGACTAGCGGAGAGCTCCTACAATGAGCAGTTCTTC
TRBD1,.,TRBJ1-1,TRBV19,CASSMRQGVVTEAFF,TGTGCCAGTAGTATGAGACAGGGGGTCGTCACTGAAGCTTTCTTT
.,.,TRBJ2-5,TRBV9,CASSATPGPAETQYF,TGTGCCAGCAGTGCTACCCCCGGCCCCGCAGAGACCCAGTACTTC
TRBD2,.,TRBJ2-1,TRBV7-9,CASSLDLTSPYNEQFF,TGTGCCAGCAGCTTAGACCTGACTAGCCCCTACAATGAGCAGTTCTTC
TRBD1,.,TRBJ1-4,TRBV2,CAAKGAANEKLFF,TGTGCCGCGAAGGGGGCTGCTAATGAAAAACTGTTTTTT
TRBD1,.,TRBJ2-5,TRBV28,CASRRWDRGDQETQYF,TGTGCCAGCAGAAGATGGGACAGGGGAGACCAAGAGACCCAGTACTTC
TRBD2,once,TRBJ2-7,TRBV7-9,CASSGRLAGAGVYEQYF,TGTGCCAGCAGCGGACGACTAGCGGGTGCAGGGGTCTACGAGCAGTACTTC
.,.,TRBJ1-1,TRBV7-6,CASSRELKINTEAFF,TGTGCCAGCAGCCGGGAGTTGAAAATAAACACTGAAGCTTTCTTT
TRBD2,.,TRBJ2-1,TRBV19,CASSPDKGGPLNEQFF,TGTGCCAGTAGTCCCGACAAGGGAGGGCCGCTCAATGAGCAGTTCTTC
.,.,TRBJ1-2,TRBV15,CATSRGWGGYTF,TGTGCCACCAGCAGAGGGTGGGGCGGCTACACCTTC
.,.,TRBJ2-3,TRBV5-1,CASSFGNNPRTDTQYF,TGCGCCAGCAGCTTTGGGAACAACCCACGCACAGATACGCAGTATTTT
.,.,TRBJ2-3,TRBV5-1,CASSWGRGDTQYF,TGCGCCAGCAGTTGGGGCCGAGGCGATACGCAGTATTTT
.,once,TRBJ1-2,TRBV29-1,CSVEGQPYGYTF,TGCAGCGTTGAAGGGCAGCCCTATGGCTACACCTTC
TRBD2,.,TRBJ2-1,TRBV7-9,CASSFPGLSGSTSYNEQFF,TGTGCCAGCAGCTTCCCGGGGCTTAGCGGGAGTACATCCTACAATGAGCAGTTCTTC
TRBD1,.,TRBJ2-7,TRBV4-1,CASSQSGGHEQYF,TGCGCCAGCAGCCAATCAGGGGGCCACGAGCAGTACTTC
.,.,TRBJ1-5,TRBV19,CASSGFQGSNQPQHF,TGTGCCAGTAGTGGCTTCCAGGGAAGCAATCAGCCCCAGCATTTT
TRBD2,once,TRBJ2-1,TRBV6-4,CASRGTSGWGEQFF,TGTGCCAGCAGAGGGACTAGCGGGTGGGGTGAGCAGTTCTTC
.,.,TRBJ2-3,TRBV5-1,CASTMGPDTQYF,TGCGCCAGCACGATGGGCCCAGATACGCAGTATTTT
TRBD2,.,TRBJ2-5,TRBV13,CASSSVSGSDVKTQYF,TGTGCCAGCAGTTCGGTTAGCGGGAGCGATGTAAAGACCCAGTACTTC
.,.,TRBJ2-1,TRBV7-9,CASSHQWGNEQFF,TGTGCCAGCAGCCACCAATGGGGTAATGAGCAGTTCTTC
TRBD1,few,TRBJ2-7,TRBV5-1,CASSEGQAYEQYF,TGCGCCAGCAGCGAGGGACAGGCCTACGAGCAGTACTTC